The 15 T cell receptor beta chains below all came from one sample that was sequenced in a study of blood T cell repertoires in COVID-19. Generated by immunoSEQ multiplex PCR, the TCRdb table keeps only in-frame clones and is missing some. The sample includes over 150,000 clones, approximately 83% seen only once; the top ten take 8% to 10%. The sample comprised peripheral blood. The receptors stem from a man in his forties or fifties with active or convalescent COVID-19.

The chain recombines TRBV28 with TRBJ2-7; TRBD2 matches at 7 bases. J was trimmed by 12 bases and V by 7 bases; bases with no gene match: 12. This CDR3 contains 12 residues. CDR1 is MDHEN and CDR2 is SYDVKM in the germline V gene. The CDR3 nucleotides are TGTGCCAGCACCTCTGGAGGGGAGGGAACGTACTTC. Translation gives CASTSGGEGTYF.

The CDR3 region is CASSVSGTDNSPLHF. In nucleotides, the CDR3 is TGTGCCAGCAGCGTATCCGGGACAGATAATTCACCCCTCCACTTT. V is TRBV9 and J is TRBJ1-6; 7 bases align to TRBD1. The germline gives CDR1 SGDLS, CDR2 YYNGEE. The CDR3 spans 15 residues. V dropped 1 base and J dropped 5; count of bases not matched to a gene: 3.

CDR3 nucleotides: TGTGCCAGCAGTTTATTGGGAGACTCCGGGGAGCTGTTTTTT. Its protein is CASSLLGDSGELFF. The V call is TRBV28, the J call TRBJ2-2, with a possible D match to TRBD2 (5 bases). The CDR3 has 14 amino acids. V lost 1 base to trimming and J lost 6 bases, with 9 bases between them. Looked up from germline, CDR1 is MDHEN and CDR2 is SYDVKM.

The gene calls are TRBV29-1 and TRBJ2-4, with 7 bases lining up with TRBD1. The CDR3 length is 13 residues. Germline V CDR1 and CDR2: SQVTM, ANQGSEA. Germline trimming cut 7 bases from V and 1 base from J; bases unmatched to any gene: 4. In nucleotides, the CDR3 is TGCAGCGCTCTGGACAGGGCCAAAAACATTCAGTACTTC. Translated, it gives CSALDRAKNIQYF.

This sequence joins TRBV7-3 and TRBJ2-1, with D perhaps TRBD2 (5 bases). CDR3 size: 15 residues. Germline CDR1 SGHTA, CDR2 FQGTGA. V lost 0 bases, J lost 8 bases, and 14 bases lay in between. DNA for the CDR3: TGTGCCAGCAGCTTAACTGCGGGTGGAGCAGATGAGCAGTTCTTC. Its translation: CASSLTAGGADEQFF.

As DNA, the CDR3 is TGTGCCAGCAGTGTGTACTCTGAAGCTTTCTTT. This encodes CASSVYSEAFF. The chain is built from TRBV25-1 and TRBJ1-1; D is ambiguous. CDR3 length equals 11 residues. Trimming cost V 4 bases and J 6 bases, with 6 bases left between them. The germline CDR1 and CDR2 sequences are MGHDK and SYGVNS.

The chain is built from TRBV2 and TRBJ1-2, with a weak D call TRBD1 (6 bases). Germline CDR1 SNHLY, CDR2 FYNNEI. The V end was cut by 1 base, the J end by 3 bases, with 6 bases between. This CDR3 is 13 amino acids long. CDR3 bases: TGTGCCAGCAGTGAAGACAGGGACTATGGCTACACCTTC. Encoded protein: CASSEDRDYGYTF.

The CDR3 nucleotides are TGTGCCAGCAGGAACAGGGAGGGGGCTGAAGCTTTCTTT. It specifies CASRNREGAEAFF. The rearrangement links TRBV19 to TRBJ1-1; D is perhaps TRBD1 (6 bases). Germline loops: CDR1 LNHDA, CDR2 SQIVND (reference sequence). The CDR3 extends over 13 amino acids. The V gene lost 9 bases and the J gene lost 6 bases, with 17 bases spanning the gap.

This CDR3 reads CASSPGGLAGETQYF. Here the CDR3 DNA reads TGTGCCAGCAGCCCTGGGGGCCTAGCAGGGGAGACCCAGTACTTC. This rearrangement joins TRBV5-4 to TRBJ2-5; D might be TRBD1 (6 bases). The CDR3 sequence is 15 residues long. Trimming removed 4 bases from V and 5 bases from J, with 18 bases in between. Germline CDR1 reads SGHNT; CDR2 reads YYREEE (reference sequence).

The chain has TRBV10-3 and TRBJ2-3; the match to TRBD1 covers 7 bases. The CDR3 is 14 amino acids. CDR1 and CDR2 from the germline V gene are ENHRY and SYGVKD. The junction had 1 base not matched to a gene; V was cut back by 4 bases and J by 0 bases. In DNA, the CDR3 is TGTGCCATCAGTGGGACAGGTAGCACAGATACGCAGTATTTT. Its translation: CAISGTGSTDTQYF.

This clone came up once. This chain links TRBV2 with TRBJ2-3; TRBD2 matches 8 bases. V lost 7 bases, J lost 2 bases, and 8 bases stayed unmatched. CDR1 and CDR2 from the germline V gene are SNHLY and FYNNEI. The CDR3 is 15 residues long. The chain's CDR3 is CASMGTRMLTDTQYF. The CDR3 DNA follows: TGTGCCAGCATGGGGACTAGGATGCTCACAGATACGCAGTATTTT.

This clone was seen only a few times. This chain uses TRBV19 with TRBJ1-2; D is unclear. CDR3 size: 13 residues. Germline values: CDR1 LNHDA, CDR2 SQIVND (reference sequence). The V and J ends lost 4 bases and 4 bases respectively, with 10 bases between them. The CDR3 sequence is CASSTALPYGYTF. CDR3 DNA sequence: TGTGCCAGTAGTACAGCGCTTCCCTATGGCTACACCTTC. Combining the CDR3 with reference TRBV19 and TRBJ1-2 gives the whole variable domain DGGITQSPKYLFRKEGQNVTLSCEQNLNHDAMYWYRQDPGQGLRLIYYSQIVNDFQKGDIAEGYSVSREKKESFPLTVTSAQKNPTAFYLCASSTALPYGYTFGSGTRLTVV.

This clone came up a few times. The V and J genes are TRBV5-1 and TRBJ1-4, with a weak D call TRBD1 (6 bases). The germline V gene encodes CDR1 SGHRS and CDR2 YFSETQ. Trimming took 4 bases from V and 5 from J, leaving 12 bases between them. This CDR3 comprises 14 residues. As DNA, the CDR3 is TGCGCCAGCAGCCCGGCCCAGGGGAATGAAAAACTGTTTTTT. Translation: CASSPAQGNEKLFF. Complete variable domain (other parts from reference TRBV5-1 and TRBJ1-4): KAGVTQTPRYLIKTRGQQVTLSCSPISGHRSVSWYQQTPGQGLQFLFEYFSETQRNKGNFPGRFSGRQFSNSRSEMNVSTLELGDSALYLCASSPAQGNEKLFFGSGTQLSVL.

V gene TRBV28 combines with J gene TRBJ2-5, with TRBD1 as a possible D gene (6 bases). Trimming took 5 bases from V and 2 from J, leaving 12 bases between them. This CDR3 is built from 14 residues. The germline CDR1 and CDR2 sequences are MDHEN and SYDVKM. The CDR3 DNA follows: TGTGCCAGCAGTCCTGTGCAGGGGCAAGAGACCCAGTACTTC. It encodes CASSPVQGQETQYF.

The V and J genes are TRBV2 and TRBJ2-2, with TRBD2 identical over 10 bases. This CDR3 is 16 amino acids long. After removal of 8 bases from V and 7 bases from J, the junction contained 13 bases not matched to a gene. Germline lookup yields CDR1 SNHLY and CDR2 FYNNEI. The CDR3 region is CASRRGSSGSIGELFF. CDR3 in DNA: TGTGCCAGCCGCCGGGGTTCTAGCGGGAGCATCGGGGAGCTGTTTTTT. Using reference TRBV2 and TRBJ2-2 for the parts outside the CDR3, the full variable domain is EPEVTQTPSHQVTQMGQEVILRCVPISNHLYFYWYRQILGQKVEFLVSFYNNEISEKSEIFDDQFSVERPDGSNFTLKIRSTKLEDSAMYFCASRRGSSGSIGELFFGEGSRLTVL.